One T cell receptor (beta chain) is described in this entry. What it binds is not known. Within the sample, other DNA sequences also encode this same CDR3. This record belongs to a study of shared clonotypes between healthy human individuals. Overall study results and limits: Relative to memory subsets, naive subsets generally showed larger estimated richness.

Germline values: CDR1 MDHEN, CDR2 SYDVKM. The CDR3 has 12 residues. The V end lost 2 bases, the J end lost 2 bases, and 1 base lay between the germline ends. Clones were sequenced by immunoSEQ multiplex PCR, and TCRdb holds only the in-frame ones, with some missing. This table holds 1,500,000 or so clones, about 98.5% found once. CD4+ cells were split into CD45RA+ naive and CD45RA-negative memory subsets. The sequenced sample consisted of naive CD4+ T cells sorted from blood. Noted subset: CD45RA+ positively selected. This clonotype originated in a man aged 25 to 45 in good health. The V gene is TRBV28, the J gene TRBJ2-1; D is uncertain. In DNA, the CDR3 is TGTGCCAGCAGTTTAGCCTACAATGAGCAGTTCTTC. Its translation: CASSLAYNEQFF.